A single sample gave rise to the 15 T cell receptor beta chains below, sequenced in a study of PD-1 blockade in classical Hodgkin lymphoma. Every patient was affected by relapse after autologous stem cell transplantation, while exposure to brentuximab vedotin was not uniform. The repertoire was sequenced with immunoSEQ multiplex PCR; TCRdb's copy has only in-frame clones and lacks some. The sample records 20,000 to 25,000 clones, about two thirds being singletons. Sequencing used peripheral blood mononuclear cells (PBMCs), obtained at baseline. These receptor sequences come from a human donor with classical Hodgkin lymphoma.

This clone was seen a few times. J is TRBJ2-7 and V is TRBV7-3; D is undetermined. Germline values: CDR1 SGHTA, CDR2 FQGTGA. V gave up 3 bases and J gave up 7 bases, with 16 bases separating them. The CDR3 spans 14 residues. The CDR3 DNA follows: TGTGCCAGCAGCTTCGGCTCCGCTAGAAAAGAGCAGTACTTC. Amino acid sequence: CASSFGSARKEQYF.

This rearrangement joins TRBV5-1 to TRBJ1-5; tentatively, D is TRBD1 (5 bases). With 0 bases removed from V and 6 bases from J, the gap between germline ends came to 10 bases. Germline assignment: CDR1 SGHRS and CDR2 YFSETQ. The CDR3 runs to 14 residues. In nucleotides, the CDR3 is TGCGCCAGCAGCTTGGGTCAGGGTGGTCAGCCCCAGCATTTT. This encodes CASSLGQGGQPQHF.

This clone was found a few times. The chain carries TRBV5-4 and TRBJ2-1; D unclear. The V gene lost 0 bases and the J gene lost 3 bases, with 7 bases spanning the gap. Germline CDR1 SGHNT, CDR2 YYREEE (reference sequence). There are 14 residues in the CDR3. The CDR3 reads CASSLAVHYNEQFF. CDR3 coding DNA: TGTGCCAGCAGCTTGGCCGTTCACTACAATGAGCAGTTCTTC.

The chain has TRBV28 and TRBJ1-1, with unresolved D. Per the germline V gene, CDR1 is MDHEN and CDR2 is SYDVKM. The V and J ends lost 8 bases and 1 base respectively, with 8 bases between them. This CDR3 has 12 amino acids. As DNA, the CDR3 is TGTGCCAGCGAATGGAGGAACACTGAAGCTTTCTTT. Translation: CASEWRNTEAFF.

This clone was counted between two and nine times. Other nucleotide sequences in the sample specify the same CDR3. J is TRBJ1-5 and V is TRBV13; D gene uncertain. Germline assignment: CDR1 PRHDT and CDR2 FYEKMQ (reference sequence). V lost 5 bases and J lost 4, with 6 bases in between. CDR3 length equals 12 residues. CDR3 sequence: CASSQNNQPQHF. Written as DNA, the CDR3 is TGTGCCAGCAGCCAAAATAATCAGCCCCAGCATTTT.

This chain joins TRBV19 and TRBJ2-2; 10 bases agree with TRBD2. CDR1 and CDR2 from the germline V gene are LNHDA and SQIVND (reference sequence). The CDR3 length is 18 residues. Trimming took 7 bases from V and 5 from J; bases not matched to a gene: 16. The CDR3 DNA is TGTGCCAGTACTGAACTGCCCGGGACTAGCGACCTAACCGGGGAGCTGTTTTTT. Protein: CASTELPGTSDLTGELFF.

The gene calls are TRBV28 and TRBJ1-1; 10 bases are shared with TRBD1. V shed 5 bases and J 3 bases; nucleotides not matched to a gene: 9. This CDR3 region has 16 residues. CDR1 and CDR2 from the germline V gene are MDHEN and SYDVKM. In DNA, the CDR3 is TGTGCCAGCAGTCCCCGTCCAGGACAGGGGGACACTGAAGCTTTCTTT. Translating gives CASSPRPGQGDTEAFF.

The chain has TRBV6-6 and TRBJ2-1; D perhaps matches TRBD1 (7 bases). Per germline, CDR1 MNHNY and CDR2 SVGAGI (reference sequence). The ends were cut back, 6 bases at V and 2 bases at J, with 17 bases in the middle. CDR3 size: 16 residues. Here the CDR3 DNA reads TGTGCCAGCAGGACCCGCGGGACAGAGGCCTACAATGAGCAGTTCTTC. Translated: CASRTRGTEAYNEQFF.

J is TRBJ2-3 and V is TRBV19; TRBD1 matches 9 bases. Trimming took 3 bases from V and 2 from J; bases not matched to a gene: 6. The CDR3 contains 16 residues. Germline CDR1 is LNHDA and CDR2 is SQIVND (reference sequence). CDR3 amino acids: CASSMGTGRSTDTQYF. The CDR3 nucleotides read TGTGCCAGTAGTATGGGGACAGGGCGATCCACAGATACGCAGTATTTT.

The chain combines TRBV19 with TRBJ2-5; D gene ambiguous. The CDR3 spans 13 residues. Trimming stripped 3 bases from V and 2 bases from J, with 7 bases between. Per germline, CDR1 LNHDA and CDR2 SQIVND (reference sequence). CDR3 region: CASSIGLQETQYF. The DNA of the CDR3 is TGTGCCAGTAGTATTGGGCTACAAGAGACCCAGTACTTC.

The chain combines TRBV29-1 with TRBJ2-1; no definite D call. V shed 7 bases and J shed 6 bases, with 7 bases lying between them. This CDR3 comprises 10 residues. Germline V gene sequence: CDR1 SQVTM, CDR2 ANQGSEA. The CDR3 loop is CSGGFNEQFF. CDR3 sequence (DNA): TGCAGCGGAGGATTCAATGAGCAGTTCTTC.

The chain uses TRBV5-4 and TRBJ2-3; tentatively, D is TRBD2 (6 bases). The V gene's germline CDR1 is SGHNT and CDR2 YYREEE (reference sequence). This CDR3 has 15 residues. V gave up 2 bases and J gave up 0 bases, with 10 bases separating them. Here the CDR3 DNA reads TGTGCCAGCAGCTTCTCGGGGGAGAGCACAGATACGCAGTATTTT. It is translated as CASSFSGESTDTQYF.

J is TRBJ2-7 and V is TRBV30; 7 nucleotides line up with TRBD1. V shed 0 bases, J shed 3 bases, and the junction held 11 bases outside the gene matches. Germline V lookup: CDR1 GTSNPN, CDR2 SVGIG (reference sequence). The CDR3 runs 16 residues. CDR3 bases: TGTGCCTGGAGTGTAGAGGGGGCCCAGGACAACTACGAGCAGTACTTC. It translates to CAWSVEGAQDNYEQYF.

The rearrangement uses TRBV16 and TRBJ1-5; TRBD1 matches at 8 bases. CDR3 size: 15 residues. The germline V gene encodes CDR1 KGHSY and CDR2 FQNENV. J was trimmed by 7 bases and V by 4 bases; bases with no gene match: 9. This chain's CDR3 is CASSLTTGVRQPQHF. Here the CDR3 DNA reads TGTGCCAGCAGCCTGACGACAGGGGTTAGGCAGCCCCAGCATTTT. The full variable domain, rest sourced from reference TRBV16 and TRBJ1-5, is GEEVAQTPKHLVRGEGQKAKLYCAPIKGHSYVFWYQQVLKNEFKFLISFQNENVFDETGMPKERFSAKCLPNSPCSLEIQATKLEDSAVYFCASSLTTGVRQPQHFGDGTRLSIL.

The chain couples TRBV7-9 to TRBJ1-5; D possibly corresponds to TRBD1 (5 bases). The CDR3 runs 14 residues. Per germline, CDR1 SEHNR and CDR2 FQNEAQ (reference sequence). V was trimmed by 2 bases and J by 5 bases, leaving 10 bases between them. The CDR3 DNA sequence: TGTGCCAGCAGCTTACAGGGTTCCCATCAGCCCCAGCATTTT. Residues: CASSLQGSHQPQHF.